Presented here are 7 T cell receptor beta chains from one specimen sequenced in a study of cytomegalovirus exposure and HLA in healthy donors. The primer mix had 60 Vbeta and 13 Jbeta primers. Using immunoSEQ multiplex PCR, the repertoire was profiled, and TCRdb retains in-frame clones only, with some absent. This sample has some 150,000 clones, with 64% found just once. Sequencing was performed on PBMCs. These receptor sequences come from a woman aged 30 to 39 in good health and CMV-seropositive.

J is TRBJ1-2 and V is TRBV19; D may be TRBD1 (6 bases). Trimming stripped 1 base from V and 2 bases from J, with 8 bases between. The CDR3 loop spans 14 amino acids. The germline V gene encodes CDR1 LNHDA and CDR2 SQIVND (reference sequence). The CDR3 region has the DNA TGTGCCAGTAGTATAGTCGGACAGAACTATGGCTACACCTTC. Its protein is CASSIVGQNYGYTF.

The CDR3 here is CASSSLTSPPPGELFF. The CDR3 bases are TGTGCCAGCAGTTCATTAACTAGCCCCCCTCCCGGGGAGCTGTTTTTT. The chain joins TRBV28 to TRBJ2-2; tentatively, D is TRBD2 (6 bases). Germline assignment: CDR1 MDHEN and CDR2 SYDVKM. V gave up 4 bases and J gave up 6 bases, with 18 bases separating them. There are 16 residues in the CDR3.

The rearrangement joins TRBV18 to TRBJ2-3, with 8 bases that match TRBD2. The CDR3 runs to 15 residues. The germline V gene has CDR1 KGHSH and CDR2 LQKENI. Germline trimming cut 1 base from V and 2 bases from J; bases unmatched to any gene: 2. The CDR3 bases are TGTGCCAGCTCACCACAGCGGGGGATCACAGATACGCAGTATTTT. Encoded protein: CASSPQRGITDTQYF.

The V gene is TRBV5-1, the J gene TRBJ2-3; D might be TRBD2 (5 bases). The length of the CDR3 is 17 residues. Trimming removed 0 bases at V and 3 bases at J, with 17 bases between. Germline-derived CDR1 and CDR2 are SGHRS and YFSETQ. CDR3 amino acids: CASSLVASPTSTDTQYF. The CDR3, as DNA: TGCGCCAGCAGCTTGGTAGCGAGCCCCACATCTACAGATACGCAGTATTTT.

The J gene is TRBJ1-3, the V gene TRBV4-1, with 12 positions matching TRBD1. V lost 4 bases and J lost 3; bases outside the gene matches: 7. CDR3 length: 17 residues. CDR1 is MGHRA, CDR2 YSYEKL, per germline. CDR3 sequence: CASSPRDRGLGGNTIYF. The CDR3 DNA sequence: TGCGCCAGCAGCCCCAGGGACAGGGGGCTTGGTGGAAACACCATATATTTT.

DNA of the CDR3: TGTGCCAGCAGCCCAGGGGGCGATCAGCCCCAGCATTTT. It codes for CASSPGGDQPQHF. The V gene is TRBV7-9, the J gene TRBJ1-5; 8 bases fit TRBD1. CDR1 is SEHNR, CDR2 FQNEAQ, per germline (reference sequence). V was clipped by 5 bases and J by 5 bases; unmatched bases: 2. The CDR3 totals 13 residues.

The chain couples TRBV9 to TRBJ2-2; TRBD1 matches at 7 bases. Trimming cost V 3 bases and J 5 bases; bases outside gene matches: 7. Germline V gene sequence: CDR1 SGDLS, CDR2 YYNGEE. The CDR3 is made up of 15 amino acids. CDR3 residues: CASSAGTALTGELFF. CDR3 bases: TGTGCCAGCAGCGCGGGGACAGCTCTAACCGGGGAGCTGTTTTTT. Variable domain in full (rest from reference TRBV9 and TRBJ2-2): DSGVTQTPKHLITATGQRVTLRCSPRSGDLSVYWYQQSLDQGLQFLIQYYNGEERAKGNILERFSAQQFPDLHSELNLSSLELGDSALYFCASSAGTALTGELFFGEGSRLTVL.